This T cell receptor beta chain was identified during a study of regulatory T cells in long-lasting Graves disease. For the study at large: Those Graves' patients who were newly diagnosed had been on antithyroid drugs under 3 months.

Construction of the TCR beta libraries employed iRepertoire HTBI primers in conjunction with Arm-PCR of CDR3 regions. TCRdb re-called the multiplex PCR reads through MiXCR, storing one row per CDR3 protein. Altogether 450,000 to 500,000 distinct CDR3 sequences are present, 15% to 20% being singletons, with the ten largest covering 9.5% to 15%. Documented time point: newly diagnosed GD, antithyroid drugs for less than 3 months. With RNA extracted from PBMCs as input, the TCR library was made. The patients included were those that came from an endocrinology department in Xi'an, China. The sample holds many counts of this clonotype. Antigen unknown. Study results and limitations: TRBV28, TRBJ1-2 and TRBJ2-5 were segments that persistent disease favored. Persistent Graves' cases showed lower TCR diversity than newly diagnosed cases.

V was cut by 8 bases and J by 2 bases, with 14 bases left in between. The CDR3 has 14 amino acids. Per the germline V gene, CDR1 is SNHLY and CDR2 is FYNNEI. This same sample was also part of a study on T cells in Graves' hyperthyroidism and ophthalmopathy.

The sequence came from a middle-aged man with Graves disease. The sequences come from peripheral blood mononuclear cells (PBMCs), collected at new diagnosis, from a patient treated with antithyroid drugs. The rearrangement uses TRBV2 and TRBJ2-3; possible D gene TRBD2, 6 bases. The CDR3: CASCRGDFTDTQYF. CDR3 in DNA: TGTGCCAGCTGCCGAGGGGACTTCACAGATACGCAGTATTTT.